The 9 T cell receptor beta chains below were found in one sample sequenced in a study of T-cell reconstitution after alpha-beta-depleted transplantation in children. It was with unique molecular identifiers that the TCRbeta library was prepared. TCRdb recomputed calls from the PCR reads with MiXCR, one row per CDR3 protein. The sample records 600,000 to 700,000 distinct CDR3 sequences, 16% being singletons. Source: PBMCs from the stem cell graft donor, taken from the stem cell graft. The source is a human donor who donated a stem cell graft to a child with acute myeloid leukemia.

This clonotype was detected only a few times. This chain uses TRBV20-1 with TRBJ1-3; 9 bases fit TRBD1. Germline CDR1 DFQATT, CDR2 SNEGSKA (reference sequence). The CDR3 covers 13 residues. The CDR3 loop reads CSSQGAIGNTIYF. DNA of the CDR3: TGCAGCTCACAGGGGGCAATTGGAAACACCATATATTTT.

This rearrangement joins TRBV6-1 to TRBJ2-5; D assignment may be TRBD1 or TRBD2 (5 bases each). This CDR3 is 14 amino acids long. The V end was cut by 6 bases, the J end by 1 base, with 12 bases between. Germline-derived CDR1 and CDR2 are MNHNS and SASEGT. The CDR3 bases are TGTGCCAGCAGCAAGGGACGGCCCCAAGAGACCCAGTACTTC. Translation gives CASSKGRPQETQYF.

The V gene is TRBV6-1, the J gene TRBJ2-7; tentative D call: TRBD1 (8 bases). Per germline, CDR1 MNHNS and CDR2 SASEGT. V was clipped by 6 bases and J by 3 bases, with 27 bases between them. The CDR3 runs 18 residues. The CDR3: CASSQTGGVSIFDYEQYF. DNA of the CDR3: TGTGCCAGCAGCCAAACAGGGGGGGTTAGTATCTTCGACTACGAGCAGTACTTC.

This clonotype was found a few times. The CDR3 loop reads CASSYGGKYGYTF. The DNA of the CDR3 is TGTGCCAGCAGTTACGGGGGGAAGTATGGCTACACCTTC. This sequence joins TRBV6-6 and TRBJ1-2; D may be TRBD1 (5 bases). CDR1 is MNHNY and CDR2 is SVGAGI in the germline V gene (reference sequence). V dropped 2 bases and J dropped 5 bases, with 9 bases sitting between them. The CDR3 has 13 amino acids.

This clonotype has at least ten counts. The chain links TRBV9 to TRBJ2-1, with 11 bases fitting TRBD1. In germline, CDR1 is SGDLS, CDR2 YYNGEE. Germline trimming cut 3 bases from V and 8 bases from J; bases unmatched to any gene: 7. The CDR3 is 15 residues long. The CDR3 sequence: CASSGGQGAIHEQFF. The CDR3 DNA reads as TGTGCCAGCAGCGGTGGACAGGGGGCTATCCATGAGCAGTTCTTC.

This clonotype was observed a few times. The genes are TRBV5-6 and TRBJ1-1, with 8 bases lining up with TRBD1. J gave up 2 bases and V 4 bases, and 13 bases lay outside the gene matches. CDR3 length equals 17 residues. The germline V gene encodes CDR1 SGHDT and CDR2 YYEEEE. The CDR3 sequence is CASSQTTGGRVNTEAFF. The CDR3, as DNA: TGTGCCAGCAGCCAGACTACAGGGGGAAGGGTAAACACTGAAGCTTTCTTT.

This clonotype was detected many times. The rearrangement joins TRBV7-2 to TRBJ2-5, with 9 bases identical to TRBD2. V shed 3 bases, J shed 4 bases, and the junction held 6 bases outside the gene matches. The CDR3 sequence is 15 residues long. The germline V gene encodes CDR1 SGHTA and CDR2 FQGNSA. As DNA, the CDR3 is TGTGCCAGCAGCTTGCGGGGGGGCCACGGAGAGACCCAGTACTTC. It yields the protein CASSLRGGHGETQYF.

This clonotype was seen many times. This sequence joins TRBV20-1 and TRBJ1-5; tentative D call: TRBD1 (6 bases). Trimming took 3 bases from V and 6 from J, leaving 15 bases between them. The CDR3 is made up of 14 amino acids. Germline-derived CDR1 and CDR2 are DFQATT and SNEGSKA (reference sequence). DNA of the CDR3: TGCAGTGCTAGTTCGCAGGGGTGGGCTCAGCCCCAGCATTTT. It specifies CSASSQGWAQPQHF.

The V gene is TRBV4-3, the J gene TRBJ1-2; 10 bases match TRBD1. V lost 4 bases to trimming and J lost 4 bases; unmatched junction nucleotides: 3. CDR3 size: 14 residues. In germline, CDR1 is LGHNA, CDR2 YSLEER. The CDR3: CASSPGTGVYGYTF. The CDR3 bases are TGCGCCAGCAGCCCCGGGACAGGGGTCTATGGCTACACCTTC.